A selection of T cell receptor beta chains follows, all from one sample in a study of Ad26.COV2.S vaccination and SARS-CoV-2 variants. Clones were sequenced by immunoSEQ multiplex PCR, and TCRdb holds only the in-frame ones, with some missing. The profile shows roughly 700,000 clones, about 89% of them singletons. The sample consisted of peripheral blood, taken in a trial of Ad26.COV2.S vaccine versus placebo. These receptors came from a person between 18 and 59 years old who received the Ad26.COV2.S COVID-19 vaccine or a placebo. CDR3s include the opening cysteine and the closing phenylalanine or tryptophan. Each record gives: V gene, D gene, clone size, J gene, CDR3 DNA, CDR3 protein. A D gene is named only where the DNA matches it firmly. A row's size may be missing; if present it is once, few, many or a size class.

>TRBV15|.|.|TRBJ1-5
TGTGCCACCAGCAAACAGGATCAGCCCCAGCATTTT
CATSKQDQPQHF
>TRBV5-4|.|.|TRBJ1-3
TGTGCCAGCAGCCAGATGCTAGGAGCGGGAAACACCATATATTTT
CASSQMLGAGNTIYF
>TRBV5-1|TRBD1|.|TRBJ1-6
TGCGCCAGCAGCTTTACCAGGGGGAACTATAATTCACCCCTCCACTTT
CASSFTRGNYNSPLHF
>TRBV19|TRBD2|.|TRBJ2-1
TGTGCCAGTAGTCCTGCGGCGGGAGACAATGAGCAGTTCTTC
CASSPAAGDNEQFF
>TRBV19|.|.|TRBJ2-1
TGTGCCAGTAGTCAAAGAGGACAGAGACACAATGAGCAGTTCTTC
CASSQRGQRHNEQFF
>TRBV19|.|once|TRBJ2-4
TGTGCCAGTAGTATAGATGCGGGACTCCCTGCCAAAAACATTCAGTACTTC
CASSIDAGLPAKNIQYF
>TRBV24-1|TRBD1|.|TRBJ2-7
TGTGCCACCAGTGGGGGGACAGGAGGGGATTTGCAGTACTTC
CATSGGTGGDLQYF
>TRBV19|TRBD1|.|TRBJ1-5
TGTGCCAGTACTCCACAGGGGTATAGCAATCAGCCCCAGCATTTT
CASTPQGYSNQPQHF
>TRBV11-2|TRBD2|.|TRBJ2-7
TGTGCCAGCAGCTTGGTAGCGGGGGGAACCTACGAGCAGTACTTC
CASSLVAGGTYEQYF
>TRBV18|TRBD2|.|TRBJ2-3
TGTGCCAGCTCACCAGTTCCAGCGGGAGGTTGGGATACGCAGTATTTT
CASSPVPAGGWDTQYF
>TRBV7-2|TRBD2|.|TRBJ2-1
TGTGCCAGCAGCTTAGAGGCGGGAGGGCCCGATGAGCAGTTCTTC
CASSLEAGGPDEQFF
>TRBV7-9|.|once|TRBJ2-1
TGTGCCAGCAGCTTAGAAGTGGGCAATGAGCAGTTCTTC
CASSLEVGNEQFF
>TRBV4-2|.|.|TRBJ1-1
TGTGCCAGCAGCCAAGATAAGACGGTGGCTTTCTTT
CASSQDKTVAFF
>TRBV6-5|.|.|TRBJ2-5
TGTGCCAGCAGTTATCCAGGTGGCGGAGAGACCCAGTACTTC
CASSYPGGGETQYF
>TRBV3-1/TRBV3-2|.|.|TRBJ2-1
TGTGCCAGCAGCCAGGAGACCAATTCCTACAATGAGCAGTTCTTC
CASSQETNSYNEQFF
>TRBV7-3|.|once|TRBJ2-7
TGTGCCAGCAGCTTAACAGGATTTTACTACGAGCAGTACTTC
CASSLTGFYYEQYF
>TRBV7-2|TRBD2|.|TRBJ2-2
TGTGCCAGCAGCTTCCTAGCGGGGGGCACCGGGGAGCTGTTTTTT
CASSFLAGGTGELFF
>TRBV11-2|TRBD2|.|TRBJ2-7
TGTGCCAGCAGCTTAGAACTAGCGGGAGGACTTTCCTACGAGCAGTACTTC
CASSLELAGGLSYEQYF
>TRBV10-3|.|.|TRBJ1-1
TGTGCCATCAGTAACTCTCAGCCTAGGAACACTGAAGCTTTCTTT
CAISNSQPRNTEAFF
>TRBV6-5|.|.|TRBJ2-6
TGTGCCAGCAGTTTTCTTGTAAGCTCTGGGGCCAACGTCCTGACTTTC
CASSFLVSSGANVLTF
>TRBV7-9|TRBD1|.|TRBJ2-7
TGTGCCAGCAGCCCCGGGACAGGGTTCTCCTACGAGCAGTACTTC
CASSPGTGFSYEQYF
>TRBV19|.|.|TRBJ1-4
TGTGCCAGTAGTATCTCGTCGGGGCTGAGTGAAAAACTGTTTTTT
CASSISSGLSEKLFF
>TRBV18|.|.|TRBJ1-1
TGTGCCAGCTCACCAACGGGGCAGGGAAGGGACACTGAAGCTTTCTTT
CASSPTGQGRDTEAFF
>TRBV7-2|TRBD2|.|TRBJ2-7
TGTGCCAGCAGCTTTGGGCGGGAGACCTACGAGCAGTACTTC
CASSFGRETYEQYF
>TRBV29-1|.|.|TRBJ1-1
TGCAGCGTTGAAAGCGAGGAGAACACTGAAGCTTTCTTT
CSVESEENTEAFF
>TRBV19|.|.|TRBJ2-2
TGTGCCAGTAGTATCCCTCTCCTTTCTAGCGCCGGGGAGCTGTTTTTT
CASSIPLLSSAGELFF
>TRBV15|.|.|TRBJ2-5
TGTGCCACCAGCAGAGTTGTGGAGACCCAGTACTTC
CATSRVVETQYF
>TRBV27|TRBD2|.|TRBJ2-2
TGTGCCAGCAACCGACTAGCGGGAGCCGGGGAGCTGTTTTTT
CASNRLAGAGELFF
>TRBV5-1|TRBD1|.|TRBJ2-6
TGCGCCAGCAGCTTCGGGACAGGGGCTACTGGGGCCAACGTCCTGACTTTC
CASSFGTGATGANVLTF
>TRBV30|TRBD1|.|TRBJ1-1
TGTGCCTGGAGTGTGACAGGGGTCCCCACTGAAGCTTTCTTT
CAWSVTGVPTEAFF
>TRBV19|.|.|TRBJ1-2
TGTGCCACTTCGTTAAGCTATGGCTACACCTTC
CATSLSYGYTF
>TRBV7-2|TRBD1|once|TRBJ1-1
TGTGCCAGCAGCACTCGACAGGGGAGGACTGAAGCTTTCTTT
CASSTRQGRTEAFF
>TRBV5-1|.|.|TRBJ1-1
TGCGCCAGCAGCCGCTATAGGGACCAGAACACTGAAGCTTTCTTT
CASSRYRDQNTEAFF
>TRBV18|.|few|TRBJ2-7
TGTGCCAGCTCGCCCACAGCTTTGGGGGGCTACGAGCAGTACTTC
CASSPTALGGYEQYF
>TRBV5-1|.|.|TRBJ2-5
TGCGCCAGCAGCCCGGACTTCCAAGAGACCCAGTACTTC
CASSPDFQETQYF
>TRBV3-1/TRBV3-2|.|.|TRBJ2-5
TGTGCCAGCAGTCCACTCGGACCTCAAGAGACCCAGTACTTC
CASSPLGPQETQYF
>TRBV18|.|.|TRBJ1-2
TGTGCCAGCTCACCAAGGGTTCAGGATGGCTACACCTTC
CASSPRVQDGYTF
>TRBV2|.|.|TRBJ1-3
TGTGCCAGCAGCCTCACACCGAGCTCTGGAAACACCATATATTTT
CASSLTPSSGNTIYF
>TRBV6-6|.|.|TRBJ2-1
TGTGCCAGCAGTACCCGCAGGGTTTTTGAGCAGTTCTTC
CASSTRRVFEQFF
>TRBV7-8|.|.|TRBJ1-2
TGTGCCAGCAGCTTAGATGAACAGTCCTATGGCTACACCTTC
CASSLDEQSYGYTF
>TRBV6-5|TRBD1|once|TRBJ1-2
TGTGCCAGCAGTTGGGACAGGGGCGGAGGCTACACCTTC
CASSWDRGGGYTF
>TRBV9|.|.|TRBJ2-7
TGTGCCAGCAGCGTAGGGGCAGGGGTCGAGCAGTACTTC
CASSVGAGVEQYF
>TRBV6-4|.|once|TRBJ2-1
TGTGCCAGCAGTGACTCCTCGGGGAGACCTTACAATGAGCAGTTCTTC
CASSDSSGRPYNEQFF
>TRBV2|.|.|TRBJ2-1
TGTGCCAGCAGTGGAGAGGAAGTGGTAAGGAATGAGCAGTTCTTC
CASSGEEVVRNEQFF
>TRBV19|TRBD1|once|TRBJ1-2
TGTGCCAGTAGTATAGAGGACAGGAGACACGGTTCCTATGGCTACACCTTC
CASSIEDRRHGSYGYTF
>TRBV5-5|TRBD2|.|TRBJ2-1
TGTGCCAGCAGCCCTTTGGGTAGCGGGAGGGATGGTCAGCAGTTCTTC
CASSPLGSGRDGQQFF
>TRBV20-1|.|few|TRBJ1-5
TGCAGTGCTAGTTTCGGGGTTAGCAATCAGCCCCAGCATTTT
CSASFGVSNQPQHF
>TRBV9|TRBD1|.|TRBJ2-5
TGTGCCAGCAGCCAAGGACAGGTGCGAGAGACCCAGTACTTC
CASSQGQVRETQYF
>TRBV19|.|.|TRBJ2-5
TGTGCCACTCGGCCTGGGGGGCCGGGAGAGACCCAGTACTTC
CATRPGGPGETQYF
>TRBV7-9|.|few|TRBJ1-1
TGTGCCAGCAGTTTCAGTGGGACTGAAGCTTTCTTT
CASSFSGTEAFF
>TRBV6-6|.|once|TRBJ1-6
TGTGCCAGCAGGCCGACAGGAGATAATTCACCCCTCCACTTT
CASRPTGDNSPLHF
>TRBV19|TRBD1|.|TRBJ1-5
TGTGCCAGTAGTACGACAGGGGTTTTGTCCCAGCATTTT
CASSTTGVLSQHF
>TRBV23-1|TRBD1|.|TRBJ1-5
TGCGCCAGCAGTCAATCGAGGCGGACAGGGGGAAGAGGAAATCAGCCCCAGCATTTT
CASSQSRRTGGRGNQPQHF
>TRBV10-3|TRBD1|.|TRBJ1-2
TGTGCCATCCGAGGGACAGGGAAATATGGCTACACCTTC
CAIRGTGKYGYTF
>TRBV6-1|.|.|TRBJ1-6
TGTGCCAGCAGTGAAGGTCGAAACAGGGATAATTCACCCCTCCACTTT
CASSEGRNRDNSPLHF
>TRBV6-5|.|.|TRBJ2-7
TGTGCCAGCAGTTACTCGAACCTCCCTAACGAGCAGTACTTC
CASSYSNLPNEQYF
>TRBV19|TRBD1|.|TRBJ1-1
TGTGCCAGTCGCGACAGGGGCGGTACTGAAGCTTTCTTT
CASRDRGGTEAFF
>TRBV7-2|.|.|TRBJ1-6
TGTGCCAGCACCCTTCGGGAGACCTATAATTCACCCCTCCACTTT
CASTLRETYNSPLHF
>TRBV5-1|.|once|TRBJ2-7
TGCGCCAGCAGCACGACAGTGCCGACGAACGAGCAGTACTTC
CASSTTVPTNEQYF